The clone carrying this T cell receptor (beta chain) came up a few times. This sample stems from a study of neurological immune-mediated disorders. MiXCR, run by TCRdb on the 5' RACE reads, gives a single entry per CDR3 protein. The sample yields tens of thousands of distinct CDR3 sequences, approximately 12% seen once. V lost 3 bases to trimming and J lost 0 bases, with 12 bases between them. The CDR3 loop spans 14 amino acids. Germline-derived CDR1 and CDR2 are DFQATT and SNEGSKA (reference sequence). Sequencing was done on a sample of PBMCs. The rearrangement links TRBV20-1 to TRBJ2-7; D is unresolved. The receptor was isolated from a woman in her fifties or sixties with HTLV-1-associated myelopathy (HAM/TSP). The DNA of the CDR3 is TGCAGTGCTAGTATTGGTGCGAGCTCCTACGAGCAGTACTTC. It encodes CSASIGASSYEQYF.